The clone carrying this T cell receptor beta chain was observed at least ten times. The germline V gene has CDR1 SEHNR and CDR2 FQNEAQ (reference sequence). The CDR3 contains 13 residues. Unmatched junction bases numbered 2, after V lost 5 bases and J lost 2 bases. The data were taken from a study of CD8 T cells in ankylosing spondylitis. TCR beta libraries were made by quantitative 5'-RACE with molecular barcodes. Each CDR3 protein gets one entry after TCRdb re-called the 5' RACE reads with MiXCR. The top ten hold about 4% of the sample, which has over 100,000 distinct CDR3 sequences, 10% to 12% seen once.

This TCR derives from a female donor with ankylosing spondylitis or in good health (not recorded which). J is TRBJ2-5 and V is TRBV7-9; 7 bases line up with TRBD1. The source material was blood, either unsorted or a sorted T cell fraction (not recorded which). The CDR3 bases are TGTGCCAGCAGCCGGACAGGACAAGAGACCCAGTACTTC. Translation: CASSRTGQETQYF.